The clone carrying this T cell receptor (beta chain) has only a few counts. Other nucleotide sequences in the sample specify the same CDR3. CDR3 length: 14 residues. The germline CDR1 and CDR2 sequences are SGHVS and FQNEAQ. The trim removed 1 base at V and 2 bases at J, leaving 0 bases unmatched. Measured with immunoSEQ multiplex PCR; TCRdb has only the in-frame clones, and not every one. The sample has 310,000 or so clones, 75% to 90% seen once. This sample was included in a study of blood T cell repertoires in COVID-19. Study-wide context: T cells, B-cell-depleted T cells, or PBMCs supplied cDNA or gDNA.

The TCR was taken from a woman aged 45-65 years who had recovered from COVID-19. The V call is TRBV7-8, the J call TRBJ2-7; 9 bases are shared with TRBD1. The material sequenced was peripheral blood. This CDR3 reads CASSLGQGAYEQYF. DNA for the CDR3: TGTGCCAGCAGCTTAGGACAGGGGGCCTACGAGCAGTACTTC.